This T cell receptor (beta chain) is from a study of early T cells in non-severe SARS-CoV-2 infection. Individual cDNA molecules received unique molecular identifiers. A single record per CDR3 protein comes from TCRdb applying MiXCR to the 5' RACE reads. This sample has 30,000 to 35,000 distinct CDR3 sequences, with 6% to 7% found just once. This receptor was identified in an adult who was a healthcare worker with PCR-confirmed SARS-CoV-2 infection or an uninfected control (not recorded which). The sequenced material came from whole blood.

CDR3 DNA: TGTGCCAGCAGTTTAGCAGGGCACTCTGGGGCCAACGTCCTGACTTTC. It yields the protein CASSLAGHSGANVLTF. The chain is built from TRBV12-3 or TRBV12-4 and TRBJ2-6; D uncertain. Trimming cost V 0 bases and J 0 bases, with 6 bases left between them. CDR3 size: 16 residues.